This section outlines one T cell receptor beta chain sequence together with its context. The sort gate was single viable CD3+CD4+CD8-CD45RO+ cells for memory CD4+ T cells. Method: immunoSEQ multiplex PCR; TCRdb's copy keeps in-frame clones and lacks some. The sample has 61,000 or so clones, around 80% seen once. This record belongs to a study of memory CD4+ T cells and cytomegalovirus serostatus. Whole-study context: Healthy Belgian adult donors included roughly nine CMV-positive and about two dozen CMV-negative people.

This TCR was recovered from an adult in good health and CMV-seronegative. Some clones in this sample may be carry-over from other donors' samples. The sample was memory CD4+ T cells from blood.

In DNA, the CDR3 is TGTGCCAGCAGCGAGACAGGGAAAGAGACCCAGTACTTC. This translates into CASSETGKETQYF. This chain connects TRBV6-6 to TRBJ2-5; 7 bases line up with TRBD1. With 6 bases clipped from V and 3 bases from J, the junction kept 4 bases outside the gene matches. The CDR3 spans 13 residues. Germline V lookup: CDR1 MNHNY, CDR2 SVGAGI (reference sequence).